This TCR beta chain was recorded in a study of blood T cell repertoires in COVID-19 (dated by TCRdb to about 2020). Describing the broader study: Samples from collaborators originated in the United States, Italy and Spain and spanned both the acute and convalescent phases of COVID-19. The prospective study material was composed of cDNA or gDNA derived from T cells, B-cell-depleted T cells, or PBMCs. The dataset comprised deeply sampled blood TCRbeta repertoires from subjects exposed to, actively infected with, or recovered from COVID-19. The repertoires were released in a freely available public database meant as a resource for research on the immune response to SARS-CoV-2. The samples were drawn from the first 160 participants of the ongoing ImmuneRACE study and from 1,254 subjects provided by 6 global collaborators. Sample metadata almost always included a de-identified subject ID, COVID-19 status, age in years and sex. Where available, HLA class I and class II types were taken from metadata supplied by the sample provider and were not determined by assay-based typing. Beyond this particular receptor, the publication reports: The amount of clinical and demographic metadata varied by source and participant and was provided uncurated.

This clone was recorded a few times. Its antigen is still unknown. Base-call qualities are not available, and no considerably larger clone is one nucleotide away. From a lookup of the germline V gene, CDR1 and CDR2 are ENHRY and SYGVKD. The V and J ends are trimmed by 3 bases and 12 bases, leaving 12 bases between them. The CDR3 sequence holds 12 residues, the cysteine and phenylalanine included. The retained sequence is limited to the CDR3, 36 bases, with the frame set at the first base. Whole blood was collected in K2EDTA tubes by collaborating institutions according to the institutions' own protocols. For TCRbeta analysis, collaborators shipped samples as frozen whole blood, isolated PBMCs, or DNA extracted from either of those sample types. The immunoSEQ Assay, a bias-controlled multiplex PCR, was used to amplify TCRbeta CDR3 regions from genomic DNA. The authors processed their data as follows. The number of nucleated cells in each sample was estimated by amplification of reference gene primers within the assay. Sequence reads were collapsed and filtered to measure the absolute abundance of every unique TCRbeta CDR3 rearrangement. For each sample, productive Simpson clonality was calculated as the square root of Simpson's diversity index across productive rearrangements. This immuneACCESS table, as held by TCRdb, lists in-frame sequences with V and J called but not all clones. Of the missing ones, under half trace to an unresolved V gene in checked studies; the others have no known cause. That table gives V, J and clone size, and the DNA gave D and trimming. The sample table lists about 200,000 clones, about nine tenths of them with a count of one. The ten most abundant clones make up 5% to 6.5% of the sample.

Here the chain combines TRBV10-3 and TRBJ2-1; TRBD1 is perhaps the D gene, given 5 matching bases. The sequenced material came from peripheral blood. The sequence was obtained from a man older than 75 with acute or convalescent COVID-19. At the DNA level, the sequence is TGTGCCATCAGTGATCAGGGAACCCCGCAGTTCTTC. This translates into CAISDQGTPQFF.